This entry concerns a single TCR beta chain. Its specificity is unknown. The CDR3 sequence is 15 residues long. Germline values: CDR1 SGHVS, CDR2 FNYEAQ. The V gene end was trimmed by 3 bases and the J gene end by 8 bases; junction bases not matched to a gene: 10. TCR libraries were built from about 500 ng of total RNA by linear amplification. TCRdb called the reads again in MiXCR, with one record for every CDR3 protein. Among about 180,000 distinct CDR3 sequences listed, over 60% were seen once. These data originate in a study of healthy donors' naive CD4 and CD8 T cells. Study-level points and caveats: CDR3 charge plus V and J genes appeared to account for approximately 13% of CD4/CD8 variance. The study did not address homeostatic proliferation effects in naive T cells.

The gene calls are TRBV7-6 and TRBJ2-1; the match to TRBD2 covers 7 bases. Sequencing input: naive CD4+ and CD8+ T cells sorted from blood, pooled from several donors. The sequence derives from a pool of human donors in good health; the sample pools cells from several healthy donors. Written as DNA, the CDR3 is TGTGCCAGCAGCTTGGGCGGGAGCTCTTCAGATGAGCAGTTCTTC. It is translated as CASSLGGSSSDEQFF.